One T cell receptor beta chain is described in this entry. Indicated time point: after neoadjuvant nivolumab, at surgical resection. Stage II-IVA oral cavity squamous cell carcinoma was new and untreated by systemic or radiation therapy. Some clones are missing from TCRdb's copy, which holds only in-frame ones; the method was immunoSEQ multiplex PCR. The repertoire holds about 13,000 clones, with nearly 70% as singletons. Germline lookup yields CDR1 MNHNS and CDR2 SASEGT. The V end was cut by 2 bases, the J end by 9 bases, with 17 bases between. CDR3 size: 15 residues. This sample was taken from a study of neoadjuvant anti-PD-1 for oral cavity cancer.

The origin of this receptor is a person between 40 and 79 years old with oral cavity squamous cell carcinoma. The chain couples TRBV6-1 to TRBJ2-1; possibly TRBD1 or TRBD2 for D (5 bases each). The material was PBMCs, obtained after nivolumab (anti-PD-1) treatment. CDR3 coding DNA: TGTGCCAGCAGTGAAAGCGGCAGGGTAATGGGTGAGCAGTTCTTC. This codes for CASSESGRVMGEQFF.